The clone carrying this T cell receptor (beta chain) was detected ten times or more. What it binds is unknown. These data come from a study of T cells in Graves' hyperthyroidism and ophthalmopathy. Across the whole study: It was at initial diagnosis, before any treatment, that peripheral blood was collected. Study-level findings and limits: Peripheral blood also featured most of the thyroid clonotypes expanded above 0.001.

RNA transcripts served as the template for amplifying TCR beta CDR3 regions. Primed by the HTBI set, a first-round RT-PCR was run on the TCR CDR3. From the multiplex PCR reads, TCRdb called clonotypes with MiXCR, one entry per CDR3 protein. The sample shows a few hundred thousand distinct CDR3 sequences, more than 20% of them seen only once. Patients were excluded because of uncontrolled infection, other autoimmune disease, pregnancy or lactation. Using approximately 10 ml of fresh peripheral blood, PBMCs were prepared. This receptor was identified in a man aged 18-30 years with Graves' hyperthyroidism. The specimen was blood.

The CDR3, as DNA: TGTGCCACCAGCAGAGAAGGCAGCTCTGCCATAGATCAGCCCCAGCATTTT. Residues: CATSREGSSAIDQPQHF. V gene TRBV15 combines with J gene TRBJ1-5; D unresolved. The CDR3 consists of 17 residues. V was clipped by 0 bases and J by 5 bases, with 17 bases between them. The germline V gene has CDR1 LNHNV and CDR2 YYDKDF (reference sequence).